This T cell receptor (beta chain) was sequenced in a study of T cell changes during pregnancy in multiple sclerosis. The repertoire was sequenced with immunoSEQ multiplex PCR; TCRdb's copy has only in-frame clones and lacks some. The sample shows some 44,000 clones, 80% to 95% of them seen only once. This TCR was recovered from a female donor with multiple sclerosis, enrolled in a pregnancy study. This specimen was CD4+ T cells from peripheral blood mononuclear cells, taken in the third trimester of pregnancy.

The CDR3, as DNA: TGTGCCAGAGAGTTGGGACAGGACCGGATCCCTAACACTGAAGCTTTCTTT. This encodes CARELGQDRIPNTEAFF. The chain couples TRBV10-3 to TRBJ1-1; 8 bases match TRBD1. The junction had 18 bases not matched to a gene; V was cut back by 10 bases and J by 2 bases. The CDR3 sequence is 17 residues long. In germline, CDR1 is ENHRY, CDR2 SYGVKD.